The rows below give T cell receptor beta chains drawn from one sample of a study of T cell responses to AZD1222 COVID-19 vaccine. Sequencing used immunoSEQ multiplex PCR; TCRdb keeps in-frame clones, though not all of them. The profile shows under 150,000 clones, approximately 92% of them singletons. Sample: peripheral blood, taken 28 days after the second AZD1222 dose. The receptors originated from an adult who received the AZD1222 COVID-19 vaccine. The CDR3 runs from the conserved cysteine through the conserved F or W. The D gene is left open where the match is weak. Where a row states a size, it is once, few, many or the class of an expanded clone; other rows omit it.

>TRBJ1-1|TRBV14|NA|TRBD1
TGTGCCAGCAGCCACCGAACAGGGGATACCACTGAAGCTTTCTTT
CASSHRTGDTTEAFF
>TRBJ1-4|TRBV5-1|NA|NA
TGCGCCAGCAGCGTGGGACACTCAACTAATGAAAAACTGTTTTTT
CASSVGHSTNEKLFF
>TRBJ2-7|TRBV7-9|NA|NA
TGTGCCAGCAGCGCCGGGTCGGGGACACGCGAGCAGTACTTC
CASSAGSGTREQYF
>TRBJ1-5|TRBV19|NA|NA
TGTGCCAGTAGGTCCTGGGGGCAACTTTACGAGCCCCAGCATTTT
CASRSWGQLYEPQHF
>TRBJ2-5|TRBV27|NA|TRBD2
TGTGCCAGCCGAGCCACTCTAGCGGGGGGGGAGACCCAGTACTTC
CASRATLAGGETQYF
>TRBJ1-2|TRBV25-1|once|TRBD1
TGTGCCAGCACCAAACAGGGGGCTTTCTATGGCTACACCTTC
CASTKQGAFYGYTF
>TRBJ2-1|TRBV6-5|NA|TRBD1
TGTGCCAGCAGTTTACCGACAGGGGTGGGCGATGAGCAGTTCTTC
CASSLPTGVGDEQFF
>TRBJ1-4|TRBV5-1|NA|NA
TGCGCCAGCAGCAGAGACGAGCCGAATGAAAAACTGTTTTTT
CASSRDEPNEKLFF
>TRBJ2-3|TRBV12-2|NA|NA
TGTGCAAGTCGCTTTCCAGGGGGCACAGATACGCAGTATTTT
CASRFPGGTDTQYF
>TRBJ1-5|TRBV7-9|NA|TRBD1
TGTGCCAGCAGCTTAGCTGGGACAGGGGGCAATCAGCCCCAGCATTTT
CASSLAGTGGNQPQHF
>TRBJ2-7|TRBV28|NA|TRBD2
TGTGCCAGCAGTTTAGCGGGAGTGGGGGAGCAGTACTTC
CASSLAGVGEQYF
>TRBJ1-1|TRBV19|NA|NA
TGTGCCAGTAGTACTCCCGGCACTGAAGCTTTCTTT
CASSTPGTEAFF
>TRBJ2-7|TRBV2|NA|NA
TGTGCCAGCATCGGGGGTTACGAGCAGTACTTC
CASIGGYEQYF
>TRBJ1-1|TRBV11-3|NA|NA
TGTGCCAGCAGCTTAAGGAGGAACACTGAAGCTTTCTTT
CASSLRRNTEAFF
>TRBJ2-7|TRBV3-1/TRBV3-2|NA|TRBD1
TGTGCCAGCAGCCCCCGGGACAGGGTAGGCTACGAGCAGTACTTC
CASSPRDRVGYEQYF
>TRBJ1-1|TRBV5-1|NA|TRBD1
TGCGCCAGCAGACCTGGACAGGGGAGCACTGAAGCTTTCTTT
CASRPGQGSTEAFF
>TRBJ2-3|TRBV24-1|NA|NA
TGTGCCACCAGTGATTCCCCCGGCTCAGGAATAGATACGCAGTATTTT
CATSDSPGSGIDTQYF
>TRBJ1-6|TRBV19|NA|NA
TGTGCCAGTAGACATCCGACAGGAAATAATTCACCCCTCCACTTT
CASRHPTGNNSPLHF
>TRBJ1-2|TRBV27|NA|TRBD1
TGTGCCAGCAGTAAAGGACAGGGGGCTGGCTATGGCTACACCTTC
CASSKGQGAGYGYTF
>TRBJ1-2|TRBV7-8|NA|NA
TGTGCCAGCAGCATGCCCCGAACAGCTAACTATGGCTACACCTTC
CASSMPRTANYGYTF
>TRBJ1-2|TRBV7-9|NA|TRBD1
TGTGCCAGCAGCATGCCGACGACAGGGGGCCCTAATAACTATGGCTACACCTTC
CASSMPTTGGPNNYGYTF
>TRBJ2-2|TRBV9|NA|NA
TGTGCCAGCAGCGTAGAAGGGTTGGAAGGCACCGGGGAGCTGTTTTTT
CASSVEGLEGTGELFF
>TRBJ1-6|TRBV18|NA|TRBD1
TGTGCCAGCTCGTCGGACAGGGGTAATTCACCCCTCCACTTT
CASSSDRGNSPLHF
>TRBJ1-1|TRBV7-2|NA|NA
TGTGCCAGCAGCCTGGACCTCAGCCGTACATATGAAGCTTTCTTT
CASSLDLSRTYEAFF
>TRBJ2-3|TRBV30|NA|TRBD2
TGTGCCTGGAGTGTGCCTAGCGGTCACACAGATACGCAGTATTTT
CAWSVPSGHTDTQYF
>TRBJ2-7|TRBV2|NA|NA
TGTGCCAGCAGTGAGGAAGTGGGGGAGTACTTC
CASSEEVGEYF
>TRBJ1-1|TRBV28|NA|NA
TGTGCCAGCAGTTCCGCATCGGACGGCACTGAAGCTTTCTTT
CASSSASDGTEAFF
>TRBJ2-3|TRBV6-6|NA|NA
TGTGCCAGCAGTCTTACCCCCCCAGATACGCAGTATTTT
CASSLTPPDTQYF
>TRBJ2-3|TRBV18|NA|NA
TGTGCCAGCTCAGGGACGCTGGCCGCAGATACGCAGTATTTT
CASSGTLAADTQYF
>TRBJ2-7|TRBV12-3/TRBV12-4|NA|TRBD2
TGTGCCAGCCGACTAGCGGGATACTACGAGCAGTACTTC
CASRLAGYYEQYF
>TRBJ2-7|TRBV18|NA|TRBD1
TGTGCCAGCTCACCAAGTCCGGCCGGGACAGGGGGCTCCGAGCAGTACTTC
CASSPSPAGTGGSEQYF
>TRBJ1-5|TRBV2|once|NA
TGTGCCAGCAGTGAAACGGGTGTTCAGCCCCAGCATTTT
CASSETGVQPQHF
>TRBJ1-5|TRBV6-5|NA|TRBD1
TGTGCCAGCAGTAGCAGGGGGCTTAATCAGCCCCAGCATTTT
CASSSRGLNQPQHF
>TRBJ1-6|TRBV7-3|NA|NA
TGTGCCAGCAGCTTAAGTCCGAGCTCCTATAATTCACCCCTCCACTTT
CASSLSPSSYNSPLHF
>TRBJ2-7|TRBV7-2|few|TRBD1
TGTGCCAGCAGCTTTAAAGTGGGACAGACGAGCTCCTACGAGCAGTACTTC
CASSFKVGQTSSYEQYF
>TRBJ1-6|TRBV28|once|NA
TGTGCCAGCATAACGGGCTCCTATAATTCACCCCTCCACTTT
CASITGSYNSPLHF
>TRBJ1-1|TRBV19|NA|NA
TGTGCCAGTACAGCACCCGGGGGGAACACTGAAGCTTTCTTT
CASTAPGGNTEAFF
>TRBJ2-1|TRBV4-1|NA|NA
TGCGCCAGCAGCCAAGGTGGGGCCCAGGGAAGATTTCACCACAATGAGCAGTTCTTC
CASSQGGAQGRFHHNEQFF
>TRBJ2-5|TRBV5-1|once|TRBD2
TGCGCCAGCAGCTCCGGCGCTAGCGGGAGGGGGAGCCAAGAGACCCAGTACTTC
CASSSGASGRGSQETQYF
>TRBJ2-5|TRBV11-2|NA|TRBD1
TGTGCCAGCAGCTTAGGCCCTGGACAGGGGGAGGAGACCCAGTACTTC
CASSLGPGQGEETQYF
>TRBJ1-5|TRBV7-9|NA|NA
TGTGCCAGCAGCTTGGGGGGGCAGCCCAATCAGCCCCAGCATTTT
CASSLGGQPNQPQHF